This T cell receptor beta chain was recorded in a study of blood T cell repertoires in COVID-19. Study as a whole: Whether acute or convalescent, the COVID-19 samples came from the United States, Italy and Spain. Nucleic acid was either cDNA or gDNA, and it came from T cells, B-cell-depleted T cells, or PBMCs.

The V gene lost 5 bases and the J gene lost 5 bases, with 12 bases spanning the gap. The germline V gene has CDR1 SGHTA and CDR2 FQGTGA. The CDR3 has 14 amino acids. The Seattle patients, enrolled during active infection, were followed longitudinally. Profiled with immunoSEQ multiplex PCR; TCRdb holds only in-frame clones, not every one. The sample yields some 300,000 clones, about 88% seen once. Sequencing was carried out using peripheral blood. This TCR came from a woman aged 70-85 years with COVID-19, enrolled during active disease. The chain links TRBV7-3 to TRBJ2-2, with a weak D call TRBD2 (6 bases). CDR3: CASSPGGRTGELFF. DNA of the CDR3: TGTGCCAGCAGCCCCGGAGGGCGGACCGGGGAGCTGTTTTTT.